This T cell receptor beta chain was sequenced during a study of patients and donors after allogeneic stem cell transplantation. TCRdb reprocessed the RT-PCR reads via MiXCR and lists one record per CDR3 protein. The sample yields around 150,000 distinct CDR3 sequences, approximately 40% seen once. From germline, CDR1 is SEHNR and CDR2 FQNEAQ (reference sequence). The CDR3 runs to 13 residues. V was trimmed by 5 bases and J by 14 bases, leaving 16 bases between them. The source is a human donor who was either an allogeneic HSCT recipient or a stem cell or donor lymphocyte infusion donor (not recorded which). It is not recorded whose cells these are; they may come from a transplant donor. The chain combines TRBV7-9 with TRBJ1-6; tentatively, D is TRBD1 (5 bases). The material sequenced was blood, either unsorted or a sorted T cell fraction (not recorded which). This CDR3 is CASSPEGASTLHF. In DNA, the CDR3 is TGTGCCAGCAGCCCTGAAGGGGCTTCGACCCTCCACTTT.